This T cell receptor (beta chain) stems from a study of T cell responses to AZD1222 COVID-19 vaccine. At the level of the study: Pooling of second doses given at about 4 or about 12 weeks was done. Study results and limitations: Nearly half of spike-specific TCRs reportedly go after variant regions that carry no mutations. Regions 160-218 and 743-854 dominated among vaccine-associated CD4 TCRs spanning spike.

In the case of this clone: As yet, its antigen is unknown.

TCRdb's copy holds only in-frame clones and misses some; the assay was immunoSEQ multiplex PCR. This repertoire shows around 79,000 clones, roughly 87% found once; its top ten account for roughly 1.6%. The origin of this receptor is an adult in good health. The sample consisted of peripheral blood, taken on day 0 of AZD1222 vaccination.

This CDR3 is CASSPEQQGNTEAFF. CDR3 DNA: TGTGCCAGCTCCCCAGAACAACAGGGAAACACTGAAGCTTTCTTT. The V and J genes are TRBV18 and TRBJ1-1; D perhaps matches TRBD1 (6 bases). The CDR3 contains 15 residues. V was cut by 6 bases and J by 2 bases, with 16 bases left in between. Germline CDR1 KGHSH, CDR2 LQKENI.